This TCR beta chain was captured by sequencing in a study of T cells in Graves' hyperthyroidism and ophthalmopathy. Findings and caveats of the study: Most expanded thyroid clonotypes above 0.001 recurred in blood.

Trimming cost V 3 bases and J 4 bases; bases outside gene matches: 6. The CDR3 is made up of 16 amino acids. From germline, CDR1 is MNHNS and CDR2 SASEGT. An approximately 10 ml volume of fresh peripheral blood provided the PBMCs. The table lists this clonotype with a few counts. Its antigen is still unknown. Amplified TCR beta CDR3 regions derived from RNA transcripts. With the HTBI primer set, the TCR CDR3 went through a first round of RT-PCR. MiXCR, applied by TCRdb to the multiplex PCR reads, yields one record per CDR3 protein. This sample has about 290,000 distinct CDR3 sequences; 13% occur once, and the top ten carry 7.8%.

The gene calls are TRBV6-1 and TRBJ2-2; 9 bases agree with TRBD1. This sequence originates from a woman in her 30s with Graves' hyperthyroidism that later progressed to Graves' ophthalmopathy. The sample consisted of blood. CDR3 bases: TGTGCCAGCAGTGAGGGGACAGGGATGGGCACCGGGGAGCTGTTTTTT. It translates to CASSEGTGMGTGELFF.